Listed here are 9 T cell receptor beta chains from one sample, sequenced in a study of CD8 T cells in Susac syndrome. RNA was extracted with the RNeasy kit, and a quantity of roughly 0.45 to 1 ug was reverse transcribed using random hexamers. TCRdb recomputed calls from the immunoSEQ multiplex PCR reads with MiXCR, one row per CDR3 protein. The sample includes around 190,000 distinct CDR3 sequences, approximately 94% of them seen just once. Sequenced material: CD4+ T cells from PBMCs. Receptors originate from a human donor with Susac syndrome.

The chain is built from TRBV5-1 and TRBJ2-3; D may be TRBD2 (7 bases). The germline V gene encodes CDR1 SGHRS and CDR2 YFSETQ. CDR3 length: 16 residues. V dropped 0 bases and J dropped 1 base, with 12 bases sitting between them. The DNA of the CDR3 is TGCGCCAGCAGCTTGGCCAAGGGGGGGGGCACAGATACGCAGTATTTT. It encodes CASSLAKGGGTDTQYF.

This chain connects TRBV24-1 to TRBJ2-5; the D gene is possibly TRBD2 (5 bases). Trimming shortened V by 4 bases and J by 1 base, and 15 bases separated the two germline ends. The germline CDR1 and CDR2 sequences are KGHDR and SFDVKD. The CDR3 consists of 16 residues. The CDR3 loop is CATSDPSEGVQETQYF. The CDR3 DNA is TGTGCCACCAGTGACCCCTCCGAGGGCGTCCAAGAGACCCAGTACTTC.

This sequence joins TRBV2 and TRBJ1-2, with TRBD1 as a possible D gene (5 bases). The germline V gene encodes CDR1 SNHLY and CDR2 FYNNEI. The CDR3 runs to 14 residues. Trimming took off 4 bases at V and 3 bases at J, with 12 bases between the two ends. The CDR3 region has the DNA TGTGCCAGCAGTGTCCCTTTAGGGGACTATGGCTACACCTTC. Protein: CASSVPLGDYGYTF.

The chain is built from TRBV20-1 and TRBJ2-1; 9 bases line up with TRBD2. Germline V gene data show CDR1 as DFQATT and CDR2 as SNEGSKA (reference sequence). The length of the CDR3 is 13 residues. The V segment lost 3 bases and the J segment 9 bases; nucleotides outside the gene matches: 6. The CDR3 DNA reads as TGCAGTGCTAGGCCTAGCGGGGTAGGTGAGCAGTTCTTC. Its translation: CSARPSGVGEQFF.

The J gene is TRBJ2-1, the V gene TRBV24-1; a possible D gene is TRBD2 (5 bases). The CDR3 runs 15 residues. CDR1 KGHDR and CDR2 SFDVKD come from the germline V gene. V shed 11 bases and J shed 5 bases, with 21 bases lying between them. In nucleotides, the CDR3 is TGTGCCAGCGTTCCCGGACGTAGGCGGGACAATGAGCAGTTCTTC. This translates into CASVPGRRRDNEQFF.

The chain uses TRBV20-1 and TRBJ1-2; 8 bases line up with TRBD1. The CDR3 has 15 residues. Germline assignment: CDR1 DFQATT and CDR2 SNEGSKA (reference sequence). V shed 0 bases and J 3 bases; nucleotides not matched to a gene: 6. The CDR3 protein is CSARDGTGFDYGYTF. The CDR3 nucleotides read TGCAGTGCTAGAGACGGGACAGGTTTCGACTATGGCTACACCTTC.

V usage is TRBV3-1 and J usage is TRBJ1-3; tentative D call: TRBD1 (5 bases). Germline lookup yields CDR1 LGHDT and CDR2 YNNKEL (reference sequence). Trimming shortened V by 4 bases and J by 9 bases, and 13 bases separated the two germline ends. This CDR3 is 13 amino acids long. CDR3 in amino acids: CASSRDSRGTIYF. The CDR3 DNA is TGTGCCAGCAGCCGGGACTCCCGCGGCACCATATATTTT.

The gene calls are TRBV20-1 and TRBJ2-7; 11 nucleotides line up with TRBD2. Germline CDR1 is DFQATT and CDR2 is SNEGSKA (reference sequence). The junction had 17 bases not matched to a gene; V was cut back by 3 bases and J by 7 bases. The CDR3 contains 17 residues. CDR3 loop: CSASSGGLAGGLGEQYF. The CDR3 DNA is TGCAGTGCTAGCTCGGGGGGGCTAGCGGGGGGCCTGGGGGAGCAGTACTTC.

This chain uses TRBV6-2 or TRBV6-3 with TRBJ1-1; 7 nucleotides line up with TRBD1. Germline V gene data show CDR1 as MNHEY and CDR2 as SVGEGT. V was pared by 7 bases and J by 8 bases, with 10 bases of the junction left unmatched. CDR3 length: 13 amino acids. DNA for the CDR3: TGTGCCAGCACCCAAACAGGGGAACTGGAAGCTTTCTTT. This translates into CASTQTGELEAFF.